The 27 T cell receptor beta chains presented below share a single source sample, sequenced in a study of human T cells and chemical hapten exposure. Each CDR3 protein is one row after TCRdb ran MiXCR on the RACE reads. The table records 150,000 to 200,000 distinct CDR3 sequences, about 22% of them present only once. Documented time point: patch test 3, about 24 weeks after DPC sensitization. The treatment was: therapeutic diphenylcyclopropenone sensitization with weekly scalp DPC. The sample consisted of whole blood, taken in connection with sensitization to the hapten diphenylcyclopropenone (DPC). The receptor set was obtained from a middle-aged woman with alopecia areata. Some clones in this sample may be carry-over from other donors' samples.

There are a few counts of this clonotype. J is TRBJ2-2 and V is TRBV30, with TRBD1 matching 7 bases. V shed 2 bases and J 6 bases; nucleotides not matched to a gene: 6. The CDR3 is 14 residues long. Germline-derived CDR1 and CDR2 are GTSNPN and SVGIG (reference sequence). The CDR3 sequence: CAWSSHRGAGELFF. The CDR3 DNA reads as TGTGCCTGGAGTTCTCACAGGGGAGCCGGGGAGCTGTTTTTT.

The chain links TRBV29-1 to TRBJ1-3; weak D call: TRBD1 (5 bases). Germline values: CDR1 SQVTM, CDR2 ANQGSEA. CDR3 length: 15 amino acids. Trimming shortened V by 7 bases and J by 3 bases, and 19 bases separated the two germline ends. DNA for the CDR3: TGCAGCGCCGCGACAGCGTCGGGAGGTGGAAACACCATATATTTT. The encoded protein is CSAATASGGGNTIYF.

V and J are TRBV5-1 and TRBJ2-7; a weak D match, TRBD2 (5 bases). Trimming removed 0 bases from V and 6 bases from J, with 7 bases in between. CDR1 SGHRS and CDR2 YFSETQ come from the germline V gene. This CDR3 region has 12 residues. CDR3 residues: CASSLESGEQYF. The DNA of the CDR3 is TGCGCCAGCAGCTTGGAGAGCGGCGAGCAGTACTTC. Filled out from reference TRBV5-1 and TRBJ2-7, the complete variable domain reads KAGVTQTPRYLIKTRGQQVTLSCSPISGHRSVSWYQQTPGQGLQFLFEYFSETQRNKGNFPGRFSGRQFSNSRSEMNVSTLELGDSALYLCASSLESGEQYFGPGTRLTVT.

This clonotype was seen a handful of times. This CDR3 is CASSFIPGAEAFF. The DNA for the CDR3 is TGTGCCAGCAGCTTCATTCCTGGGGCTGAAGCTTTCTTT. The V and J genes are TRBV7-2 and TRBJ1-1; D is undetermined. The CDR3 runs 13 residues. Trimming stripped 3 bases from V and 6 bases from J, with 11 bases between. Germline-derived CDR1 and CDR2 are SGHTA and FQGNSA.

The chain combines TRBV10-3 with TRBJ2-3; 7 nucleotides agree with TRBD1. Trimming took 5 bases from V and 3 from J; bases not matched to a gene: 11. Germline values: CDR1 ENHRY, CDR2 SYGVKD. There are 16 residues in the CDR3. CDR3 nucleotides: TGTGCCATCAGTAGTTTTGGTCGACAGGGAACAGATACGCAGTATTTT. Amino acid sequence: CAISSFGRQGTDTQYF.

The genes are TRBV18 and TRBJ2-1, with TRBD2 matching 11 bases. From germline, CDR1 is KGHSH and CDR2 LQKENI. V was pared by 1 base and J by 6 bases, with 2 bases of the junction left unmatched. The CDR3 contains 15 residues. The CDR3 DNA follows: TGTGCCAGCTCACCACGTAGCGGGAGGGCCAATGAGCAGTTCTTC. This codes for CASSPRSGRANEQFF. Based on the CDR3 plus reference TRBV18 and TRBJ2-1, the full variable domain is NAGVMQNPRHLVRRRGQEARLRCSPMKGHSHVYWYRQLPEEGLKFMVYLQKENIIDESGMPKERFSAEFPKEGPSILRIQQVVRGDSAAYFCASSPRSGRANEQFFGPGTRLTVL.

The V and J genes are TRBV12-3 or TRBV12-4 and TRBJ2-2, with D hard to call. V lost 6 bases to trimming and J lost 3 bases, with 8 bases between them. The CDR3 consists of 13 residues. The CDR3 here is CASSHRYTGELFF. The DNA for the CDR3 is TGTGCCAGCAGCCACCGTTACACCGGGGAGCTGTTTTTT.

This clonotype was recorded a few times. The CDR3 DNA is TGTGCCAGCAGTCAACGCGGAGGGGGGGGCACTCAGCCCCAGCATTTT. Translation: CASSQRGGGGTQPQHF. The chain links TRBV6-2 or TRBV6-3 to TRBJ1-5; D is perhaps TRBD1 (6 bases). CDR1 and CDR2 (germline): MNHEY, SVGEGT. V was pared by 5 bases and J by 6 bases, with 20 bases between. The CDR3 is made up of 16 amino acids.

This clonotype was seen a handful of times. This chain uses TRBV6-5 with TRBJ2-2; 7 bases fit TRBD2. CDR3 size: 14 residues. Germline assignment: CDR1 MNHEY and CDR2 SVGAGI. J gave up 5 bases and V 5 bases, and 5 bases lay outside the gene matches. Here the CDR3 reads CASSRDYRTGELFF. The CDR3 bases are TGTGCCAGCAGTCGGGACTACAGGACCGGGGAGCTGTTTTTT.

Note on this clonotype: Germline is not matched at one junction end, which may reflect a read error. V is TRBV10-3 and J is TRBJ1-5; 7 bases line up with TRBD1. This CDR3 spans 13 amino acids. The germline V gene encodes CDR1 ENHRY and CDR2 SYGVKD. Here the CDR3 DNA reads TGTGCCATGAGTGGGACAGCGGGTCAGCCCCAGCATTTT. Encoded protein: CAMSGTAGQPQHF.

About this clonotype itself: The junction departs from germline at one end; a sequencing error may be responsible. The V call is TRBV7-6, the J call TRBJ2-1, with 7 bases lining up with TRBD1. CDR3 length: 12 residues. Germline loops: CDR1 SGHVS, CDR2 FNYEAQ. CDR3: CVSRHRGDEQFF. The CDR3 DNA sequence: TGTGTCAGCAGACACAGGGGCGATGAGCAGTTCTTC.

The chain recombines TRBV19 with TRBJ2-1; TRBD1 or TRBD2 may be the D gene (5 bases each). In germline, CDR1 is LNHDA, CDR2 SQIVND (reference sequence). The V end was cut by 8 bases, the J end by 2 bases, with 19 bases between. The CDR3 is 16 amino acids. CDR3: CASHRVGGGAYNEQFF. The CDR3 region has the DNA TGTGCCAGTCACCGGGTTGGGGGTGGCGCCTACAATGAGCAGTTCTTC.

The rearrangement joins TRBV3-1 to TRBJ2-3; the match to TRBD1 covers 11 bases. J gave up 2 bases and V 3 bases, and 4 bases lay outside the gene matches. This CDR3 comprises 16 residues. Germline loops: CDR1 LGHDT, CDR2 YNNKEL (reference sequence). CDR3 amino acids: CASSHWTGGLTDTQYF. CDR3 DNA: TGTGCCAGCAGCCATTGGACAGGGGGCCTCACAGATACGCAGTATTTT.

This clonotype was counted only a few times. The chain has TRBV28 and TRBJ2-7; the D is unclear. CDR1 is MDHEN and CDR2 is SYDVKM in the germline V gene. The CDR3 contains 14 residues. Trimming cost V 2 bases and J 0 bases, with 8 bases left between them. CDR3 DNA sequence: TGTGCCAGCAGTTTAACTACGGTCTCCTACGAGCAGTACTTC. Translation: CASSLTTVSYEQYF.

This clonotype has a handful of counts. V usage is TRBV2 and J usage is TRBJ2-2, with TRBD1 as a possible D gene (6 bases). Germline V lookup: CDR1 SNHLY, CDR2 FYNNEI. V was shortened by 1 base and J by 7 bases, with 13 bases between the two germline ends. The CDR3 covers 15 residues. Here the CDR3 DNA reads TGTGCCAGCAGTGAAGATGGGGGCTACGTCGGGGAGCTGTTTTTT. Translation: CASSEDGGYVGELFF.

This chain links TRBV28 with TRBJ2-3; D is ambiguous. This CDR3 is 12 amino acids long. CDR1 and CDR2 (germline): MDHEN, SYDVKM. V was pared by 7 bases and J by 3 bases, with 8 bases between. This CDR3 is CASKGATDTQYF. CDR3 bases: TGTGCCAGCAAAGGCGCGACAGATACGCAGTATTTT.

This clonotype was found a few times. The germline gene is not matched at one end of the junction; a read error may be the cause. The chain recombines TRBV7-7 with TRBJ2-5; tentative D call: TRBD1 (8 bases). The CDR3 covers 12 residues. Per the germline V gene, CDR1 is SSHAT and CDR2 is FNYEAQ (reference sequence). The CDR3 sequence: CASSHRGGTQYF. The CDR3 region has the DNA TGTGCTAGCAGCCACAGGGGGGGGACCCAGTACTTC.

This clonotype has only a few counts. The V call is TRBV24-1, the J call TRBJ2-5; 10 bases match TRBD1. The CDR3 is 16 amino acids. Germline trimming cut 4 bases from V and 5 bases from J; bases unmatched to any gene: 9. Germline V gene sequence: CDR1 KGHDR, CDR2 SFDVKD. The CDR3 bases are TGTGCCACCAGTGAACCGACAGGGGGCAGGGGTGAGACCCAGTACTTC. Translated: CATSEPTGGRGETQYF.

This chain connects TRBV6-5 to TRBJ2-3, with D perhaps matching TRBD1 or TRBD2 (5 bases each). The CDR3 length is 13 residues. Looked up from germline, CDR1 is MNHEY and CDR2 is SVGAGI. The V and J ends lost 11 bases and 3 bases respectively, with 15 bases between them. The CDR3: CASLREGTDTQYF. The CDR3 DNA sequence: TGTGCCTCACTAAGAGAGGGGACAGATACGCAGTATTTT.

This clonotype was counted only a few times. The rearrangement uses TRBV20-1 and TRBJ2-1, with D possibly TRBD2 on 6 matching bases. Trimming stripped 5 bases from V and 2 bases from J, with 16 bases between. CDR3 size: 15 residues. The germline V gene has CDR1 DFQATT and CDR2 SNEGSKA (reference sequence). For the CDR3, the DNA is TGCAGTGCTCCTCCGGGTAGCGGCACCTACAATGAGCAGTTCTTC. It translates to CSAPPGSGTYNEQFF.

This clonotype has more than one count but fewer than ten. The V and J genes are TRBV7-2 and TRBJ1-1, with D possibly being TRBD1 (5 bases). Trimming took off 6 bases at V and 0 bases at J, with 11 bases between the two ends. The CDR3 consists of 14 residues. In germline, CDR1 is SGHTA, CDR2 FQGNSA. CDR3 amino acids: CASRTDPMNTEAFF. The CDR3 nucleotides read TGTGCCAGCAGGACAGACCCTATGAACACTGAAGCTTTCTTT.

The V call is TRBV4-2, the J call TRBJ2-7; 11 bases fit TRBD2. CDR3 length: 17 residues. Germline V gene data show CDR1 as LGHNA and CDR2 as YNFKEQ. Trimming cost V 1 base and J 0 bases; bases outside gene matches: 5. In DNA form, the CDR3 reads TGTGCCAGCAGCCAAGGCTCCGGGACTAGCGGCTCCTACGAGCAGTACTTC. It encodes CASSQGSGTSGSYEQYF.

CDR3 amino acids: CASSSGSATGREQFF. The CDR3 region has the DNA TGTGCCAGCAGCTCCGGGAGTGCGACGGGTCGTGAGCAGTTCTTC. The chain couples TRBV7-9 to TRBJ2-1; maybe TRBD2 (6 bases). Trimming cost V 4 bases and J 9 bases, with 19 bases left between them. The germline V gene encodes CDR1 SEHNR and CDR2 FQNEAQ (reference sequence). The CDR3 consists of 15 residues.

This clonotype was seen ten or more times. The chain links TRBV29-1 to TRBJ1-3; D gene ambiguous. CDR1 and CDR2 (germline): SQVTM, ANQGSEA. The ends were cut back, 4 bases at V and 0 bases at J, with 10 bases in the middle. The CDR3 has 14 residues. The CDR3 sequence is CSVGGRNSGNTIYF. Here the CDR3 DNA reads TGCAGCGTTGGAGGCCGAAACTCTGGAAACACCATATATTTT.

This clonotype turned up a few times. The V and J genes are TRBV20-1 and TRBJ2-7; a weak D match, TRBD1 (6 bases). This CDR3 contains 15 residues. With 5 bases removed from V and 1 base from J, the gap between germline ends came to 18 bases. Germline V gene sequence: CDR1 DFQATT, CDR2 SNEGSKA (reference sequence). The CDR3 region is CSAVSPGVGSYEQYF. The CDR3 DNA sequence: TGCAGTGCTGTCTCCCCAGGGGTTGGGTCCTACGAGCAGTACTTC.

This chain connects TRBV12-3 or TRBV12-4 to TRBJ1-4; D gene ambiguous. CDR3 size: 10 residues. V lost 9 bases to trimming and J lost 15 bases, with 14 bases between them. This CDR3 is CARKRARVFF. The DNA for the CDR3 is TGTGCCAGAAAGAGGGCAAGGGTGTTTTTT.

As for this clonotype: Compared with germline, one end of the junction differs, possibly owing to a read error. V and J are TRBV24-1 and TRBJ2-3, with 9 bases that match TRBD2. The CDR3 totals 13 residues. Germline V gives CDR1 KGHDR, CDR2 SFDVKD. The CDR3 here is CVTGAGGKDTQYF. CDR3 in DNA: TGTGTCACCGGAGCGGGAGGTAAAGATACGCAGTATTTT.